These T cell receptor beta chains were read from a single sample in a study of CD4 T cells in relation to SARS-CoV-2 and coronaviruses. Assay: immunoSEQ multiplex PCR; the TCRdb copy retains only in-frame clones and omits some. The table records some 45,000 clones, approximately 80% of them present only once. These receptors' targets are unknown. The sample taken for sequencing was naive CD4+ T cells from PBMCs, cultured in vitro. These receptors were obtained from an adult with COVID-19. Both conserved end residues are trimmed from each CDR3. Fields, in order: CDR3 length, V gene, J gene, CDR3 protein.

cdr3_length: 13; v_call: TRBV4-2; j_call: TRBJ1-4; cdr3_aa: ASSQDDRDRGKLF
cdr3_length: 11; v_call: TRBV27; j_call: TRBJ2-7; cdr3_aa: ASRPNQDYEQY
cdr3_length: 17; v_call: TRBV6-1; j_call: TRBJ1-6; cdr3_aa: ASSEASRSGLSYNSPLH
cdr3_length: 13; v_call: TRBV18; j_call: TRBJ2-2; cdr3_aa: ASSPAKGTPGELF
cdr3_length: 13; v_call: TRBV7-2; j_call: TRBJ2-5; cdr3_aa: ASSFSGTSRETQY
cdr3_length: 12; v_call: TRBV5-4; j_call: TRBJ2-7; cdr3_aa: ASSSGGPANEQY
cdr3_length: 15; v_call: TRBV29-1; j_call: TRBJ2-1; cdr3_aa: SAPRTSGSLSYNEQF
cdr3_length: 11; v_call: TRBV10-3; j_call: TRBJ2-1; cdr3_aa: AISESKGREQF
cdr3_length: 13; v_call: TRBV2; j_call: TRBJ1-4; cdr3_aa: ASSGRDSRGEKLF
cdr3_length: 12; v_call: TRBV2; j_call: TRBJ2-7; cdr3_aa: ASSVLAGAGEQY
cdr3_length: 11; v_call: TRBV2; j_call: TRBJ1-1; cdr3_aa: ASRVTYNTEAF
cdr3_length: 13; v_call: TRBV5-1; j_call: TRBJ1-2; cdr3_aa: ASSPIEGANYGYT
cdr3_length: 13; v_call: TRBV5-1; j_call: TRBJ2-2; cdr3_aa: ASSLVSGGSGELF
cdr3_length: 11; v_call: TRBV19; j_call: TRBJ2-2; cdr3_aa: ASTQGRTGELF
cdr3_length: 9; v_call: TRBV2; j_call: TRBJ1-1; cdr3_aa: ASVSGTEAF
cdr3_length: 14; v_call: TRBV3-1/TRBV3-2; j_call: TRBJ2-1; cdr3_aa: ASSKSPGPGGNEQF
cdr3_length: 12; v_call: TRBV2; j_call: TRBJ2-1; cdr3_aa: ASLFGTGYNEQF
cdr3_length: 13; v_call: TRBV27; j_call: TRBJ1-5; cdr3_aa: ASSSEGYSNQPQH
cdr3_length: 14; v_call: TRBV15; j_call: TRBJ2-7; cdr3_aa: ATSTADFRGSYEQY
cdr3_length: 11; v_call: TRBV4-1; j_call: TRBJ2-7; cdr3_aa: ASSPFRAGEQY
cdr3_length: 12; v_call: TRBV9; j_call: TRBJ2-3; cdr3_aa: ASSKSGFTDTQY
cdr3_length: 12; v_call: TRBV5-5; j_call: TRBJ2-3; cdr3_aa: ASSAPNSPGTQY
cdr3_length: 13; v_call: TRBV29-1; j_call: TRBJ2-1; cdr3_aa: SVAVSGRRYNEQF
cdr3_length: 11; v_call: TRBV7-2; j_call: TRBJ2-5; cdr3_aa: ASSKGQRETQY
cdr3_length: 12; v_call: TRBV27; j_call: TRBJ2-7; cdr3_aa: ASSAGLAAYEQY
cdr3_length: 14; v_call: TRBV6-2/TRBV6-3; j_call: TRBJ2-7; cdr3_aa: ASSYNLGTGGDEQY
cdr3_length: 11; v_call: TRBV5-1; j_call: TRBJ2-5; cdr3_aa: ASSFQGKETQY
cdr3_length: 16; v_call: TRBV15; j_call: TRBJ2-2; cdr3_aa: ATSRRDKFPGYTGELF
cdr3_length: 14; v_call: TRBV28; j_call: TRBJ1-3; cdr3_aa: ASSLGGSTSGNTIY
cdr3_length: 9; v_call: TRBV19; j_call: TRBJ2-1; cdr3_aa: ASRWGAEQF
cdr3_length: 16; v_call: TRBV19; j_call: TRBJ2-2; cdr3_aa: ASSNRVDRSQNTGELF
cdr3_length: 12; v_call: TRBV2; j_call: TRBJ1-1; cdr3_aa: ASRGTALNTEAF
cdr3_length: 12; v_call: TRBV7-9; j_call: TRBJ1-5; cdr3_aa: ASSRDSNNQPQH
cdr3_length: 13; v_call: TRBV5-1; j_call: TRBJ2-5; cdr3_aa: ASSSGRFLRETQY
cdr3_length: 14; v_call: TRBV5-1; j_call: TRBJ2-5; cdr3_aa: ASSEGRDWQGGTQY
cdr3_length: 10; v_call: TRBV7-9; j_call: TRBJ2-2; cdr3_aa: ASSLGVGELF
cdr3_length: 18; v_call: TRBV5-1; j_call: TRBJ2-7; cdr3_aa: ASSLDKTSGATLSSYEQY
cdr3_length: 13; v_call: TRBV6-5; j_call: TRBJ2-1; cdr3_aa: ASSYRGSSRNEQF